This T cell receptor (beta chain) is from a study of T cells in Graves' hyperthyroidism and ophthalmopathy. Findings and caveats of the study: A model using 13 V-J features told ophthalmopathy apart from stable hyperthyroidism. Among thyroid clonotypes expanded above 0.001, most also appeared in blood.

TCR beta CDR3 regions were amplified from RNA. TCR CDR3 underwent first-round RT-PCR with the HTBI primer set. In TCRdb, the multiplex PCR reads were re-called with MiXCR into one record per CDR3 protein. In the table there are around 620,000 distinct CDR3 sequences, about 45% of which are singletons. The CDR3 covers 14 residues. CDR1 is LNHNV, CDR2 YYDKDF, per germline (reference sequence). Lactation, pregnancy, other autoimmune disease or uncontrolled infection excluded patients. As to this clonotype: The antigen is unknown. At one end, the junction sequence differs from germline, possibly due to a read error.

Sequenced sample: peripheral blood or thyroid tissue (not recorded which). This chain links TRBV15 with TRBJ1-5; 10 positions match TRBD1. This TCR was sampled from an adult woman with Graves' disease, either hyperthyroidism or ophthalmopathy (not recorded which). The CDR3 loop is CAISPGTGVQPQHF. The CDR3 nucleotides read TGTGCCATCAGCCCCGGGACAGGGGTTCAGCCCCAGCATTTT.